Shown below are 12 T cell receptor beta chains from a single sample sequenced in a study of T cell repertoires in cytomegalovirus infection. TCRdb re-called the reads through MiXCR, storing one row per CDR3 protein. The sample holds 650,000 to 900,000 distinct CDR3 sequences, 29% seen once. The antigens these receptors bind are not known. The sample in question was cultured CD8+ T cells from PBMCs, obtained from culture after CMV antigen stimulation. These receptors originate from a human donor in good health (CMV status not recorded). Some clones in this sample may be carry-over from other donors' samples.

This clonotype has ten or more counts. The chain uses TRBV7-9 and TRBJ2-1, with TRBD1 identical over 8 bases. CDR3 length: 16 residues. From germline, CDR1 is SEHNR and CDR2 FQNEAQ (reference sequence). V gave up 4 bases and J gave up 9 bases; unmatched junction bases: 14. DNA of the CDR3: TGTGCCAGCAGCTCCAGGCGGACAGGGTCCTTTAGTGAGCAGTTCTTC. This translates into CASSSRRTGSFSEQFF.

This clonotype was counted ten times or more. V and J are TRBV7-2 and TRBJ2-3, with D unresolved. Trimming took 5 bases from V and 4 from J, leaving 7 bases between them. CDR1 is SGHTA, CDR2 FQGNSA, per germline. This CDR3 is built from 12 residues. The CDR3 nucleotides read TGTGCCAGCAGCCCCAGACCAGATACGCAGTATTTT. Translated: CASSPRPDTQYF. Drawing the rest from reference TRBV7-2 and TRBJ2-3, the complete variable domain is GAGVSQSPSNKVTEKGKDVELRCDPISGHTALYWYRQSLGQGLEFLIYFQGNSAPDKSGLPSDRFSAERTGGSVSTLTIQRTQQEDSAVYLCASSPRPDTQYFGPGTRLTVL.

This clonotype was found a few times. One end of the junction fails to match germline, which may point to a read error. The V and J genes are TRBV4-2 and TRBJ1-3; no clear D. Germline V gene data show CDR1 as LGHNA and CDR2 as YNFKEQ. The CDR3 has 17 residues. CDR3 in DNA: TGTGCCAGCAGCCAAGAGACATCACAGCCAGATGGAGACACCATATATTTT. It codes for CASSQETSQPDGDTIYF.

This chain links TRBV19 with TRBJ2-1; the match to TRBD2 covers 8 bases. Germline CDR1 reads LNHDA; CDR2 reads SQIVND (reference sequence). This CDR3 has 14 amino acids. The junction had 5 bases not matched to a gene; V was cut back by 6 bases and J by 4 bases. Here the CDR3 reads CASRLGGGYNEQFF. DNA for the CDR3: TGTGCCAGTAGACTAGGCGGGGGGTACAATGAGCAGTTCTTC. The variable domain in full, completed from reference TRBV19 and TRBJ2-1, reads DGGITQSPKYLFRKEGQNVTLSCEQNLNHDAMYWYRQDPGQGLRLIYYSQIVNDFQKGDIAEGYSVSREKKESFPLTVTSAQKNPTAFYLCASRLGGGYNEQFFGPGTRLTVL.

This clonotype was seen a handful of times. V usage is TRBV29-1 and J usage is TRBJ2-1; D possibly corresponds to TRBD2 (6 bases). This CDR3 is 16 amino acids long. V lost 6 bases, J lost 9 bases, and 27 bases lay in between. CDR1 is SQVTM and CDR2 is ANQGSEA in the germline V gene. CDR3 bases: TGCAGCGTGCCTCCCATGGCAGGAGGGGAATATGGTGAGCAGTTCTTC. It is translated as CSVPPMAGGEYGEQFF.

The rearrangement uses TRBV14 and TRBJ2-7; possible D gene TRBD1, 6 bases. The V end lost 10 bases, the J end lost 2 bases, and 18 bases lay between the germline ends. The CDR3 loop spans 14 amino acids. The germline gives CDR1 SGHDN, CDR2 FVKESK. The CDR3 here is CATIHREPPYEQYF. The CDR3 DNA reads TGTGCCACGATACACAGGGAGCCCCCCTACGAGCAGTACTTC.

The genes are TRBV19 and TRBJ1-5, with no clear D. The V and J ends lost 2 bases and 1 base respectively, with 9 bases between them. CDR1 and CDR2 from the germline V gene are LNHDA and SQIVND (reference sequence). The CDR3 covers 15 residues. The CDR3: CASSIIQRSNQPQHF. CDR3 DNA sequence: TGTGCCAGTAGTATAATTCAGCGGAGCAATCAGCCCCAGCATTTT.

This chain uses TRBV7-2 with TRBJ2-3; D is uncertain. Trimming stripped 6 bases from V and 0 bases from J, with 10 bases between. This CDR3 contains 14 residues. Germline values: CDR1 SGHTA, CDR2 FQGNSA. The CDR3 loop is CASSPYTSTDTQYF. Here the CDR3 DNA reads TGTGCCAGCAGTCCATATACCAGCACAGATACGCAGTATTTT.

This clonotype was counted at least ten times. The CDR3 coding sequence is TGTGCCAGCAGCTTAAAGCCACTCTGGAATGAGCAGTTCTTC. This translates into CASSLKPLWNEQFF. The chain couples TRBV7-8 to TRBJ2-1; D uncertain. Deletions cut 2 bases from V and 7 bases from J, with 12 bases between. This CDR3 contains 14 residues. From germline, CDR1 is SGHVS and CDR2 FQNEAQ.

This clonotype was detected only a few times. The V and J genes are TRBV7-9 and TRBJ2-1, with D possibly being TRBD1 (5 bases). Germline V gives CDR1 SEHNR, CDR2 FQNEAQ (reference sequence). V was cut by 4 bases and J by 4 bases, with 17 bases left in between. The CDR3 sequence is 16 residues long. CDR3 region: CASSSTQGFSYNEQFF. In DNA form, the CDR3 reads TGTGCCAGCAGCTCAACTCAGGGCTTTTCATACAATGAGCAGTTCTTC.

The table lists this clonotype with many counts. V is TRBV7-8 and J is TRBJ2-1; TRBD2 matches at 11 bases. The CDR3 has 15 residues. CDR1 SGHVS and CDR2 FQNEAQ come from the germline V gene. V lost 4 bases, J lost 5 bases, and 4 bases stayed unmatched. DNA for the CDR3: TGTGCCAGCAGCTCAACTAGCGGGGGAGACAATGAGCAGTTCTTC. Amino acids: CASSSTSGGDNEQFF.

This chain joins TRBV27 and TRBJ2-1; tentative D call: TRBD2 (6 bases). This CDR3 comprises 14 residues. The V end was cut by 6 bases, the J end by 4 bases, with 13 bases between. Germline CDR1 MNHEY, CDR2 SMNVEV (reference sequence). In nucleotides, the CDR3 is TGTGCCAGCAGGGCGGGGTCCTTTTACAATGAGCAGTTCTTC. It translates to CASRAGSFYNEQFF.